A single sample is the source of the 22 T cell receptor beta chains below, sequenced in a study of blood T cell repertoires in COVID-19. Clones were read by immunoSEQ multiplex PCR, and TCRdb kept only the in-frame ones, dropping some. The data contain around 300,000 clones, 90% of them singletons. The sequenced sample was PBMCs or T cells enriched from blood (not recorded which). These receptors all come from a woman aged 25 to 39 who had recovered from COVID-19.

The chain has TRBV7-3 and TRBJ2-7; perhaps TRBD2 as D (6 bases). This CDR3 has 13 residues. Germline assignment: CDR1 SGHTA and CDR2 FQGTGA. The V and J ends lost 2 bases and 6 bases respectively, with 11 bases between them. For the CDR3, the DNA is TGTGCCAGCAGCTTAGCGGGGACCCGCGAGCAGTACTTC. Residues: CASSLAGTREQYF.

The count of this clone is one. The chain links TRBV7-3 to TRBJ2-1; the match to TRBD1 covers 7 bases. The CDR3 length is 16 residues. Germline-derived CDR1 and CDR2 are SGHTA and FQGTGA. V shed 5 bases and J 7 bases; nucleotides not matched to a gene: 14. The CDR3: CASSHSRTGLGNEQFF. CDR3 nucleotides: TGTGCCAGCAGCCACTCCCGGACAGGACTGGGGAATGAGCAGTTCTTC.

This clone was observed once. The J gene is TRBJ2-5, the V gene TRBV7-2, with TRBD1 matching over 9 bases. The CDR3 loop spans 16 amino acids. CDR1 is SGHTA, CDR2 FQGNSA, per germline. The junction had 11 bases not matched to a gene; V was cut back by 4 bases and J by 5 bases. CDR3 sequence (DNA): TGTGCCAGCAGCTATTACCGGGACAGGGAGGGGGAGACCCAGTACTTC. Protein: CASSYYRDREGETQYF.

V gene TRBV10-1 combines with J gene TRBJ2-5, with a tentative D call TRBD2 (5 bases). The germline V gene has CDR1 WNHNN and CDR2 SYGVQD (reference sequence). CDR3 length: 13 residues. V lost 6 bases, J lost 5 bases, and 13 bases lay in between. The CDR3 region is CASRSDSLETQYF. DNA for the CDR3: TGCGCCAGCAGATCGGACTCGCTTGAGACCCAGTACTTC.

This chain connects TRBV28 to TRBJ2-7; 9 bases are a match to TRBD2. This CDR3 region has 18 residues. The J segment lost 4 bases and the V segment lost 2 bases, leaving 15 bases of the junction unmatched. Per the germline V gene, CDR1 is MDHEN and CDR2 is SYDVKM. Here the CDR3 reads CASSLGREGRFLGYEQYF. CDR3 sequence (DNA): TGTGCCAGCAGTTTAGGGCGGGAGGGCCGGTTCCTTGGTTACGAGCAGTACTTC.

The V gene is TRBV7-9, the J gene TRBJ2-1; 8 bases align to TRBD1. This CDR3 has 14 amino acids. Trimming cost V 7 bases and J 5 bases; bases outside gene matches: 7. The germline gives CDR1 SEHNR, CDR2 FQNEAQ (reference sequence). CDR3 in amino acids: CASNQGAPDNEQFF. In DNA form, the CDR3 reads TGTGCCAGCAACCAGGGGGCTCCGGACAATGAGCAGTTCTTC. Filled out from reference TRBV7-9 and TRBJ2-1, the complete variable domain reads DTGVSQNPRHKITKRGQNVTFRCDPISEHNRLYWYRQTLGQGPEFLTYFQNEAQLEKSRLLSDRFSAERPKGSFSTLEIQRTEQGDSAMYLCASNQGAPDNEQFFGPGTRLTVL.

This sequence joins TRBV2 and TRBJ2-3; 7 bases map to TRBD1. The trim removed 6 bases at V and 4 bases at J, leaving 4 bases unmatched. CDR3 size: 13 residues. Germline CDR1 is SNHLY and CDR2 is FYNNEI. This CDR3 reads CASRTGVPDTQYF. The CDR3 bases are TGTGCCAGCAGAACAGGGGTCCCAGATACGCAGTATTTT.

The V gene is TRBV3-1 (or the pseudogene TRBV3-2), the J gene TRBJ2-2, with 8 bases identical to TRBD2. Per the germline V gene, CDR1 is LGHDT and CDR2 is YNNKEL (reference sequence). J gave up 3 bases and V 0 bases, and 6 bases lay outside the gene matches. The CDR3 is 17 amino acids. As DNA, the CDR3 is TGTGCCAGCAGCCAAGAGCGGACAGCGGGGGACACCGGGGAGCTGTTTTTT. Its protein is CASSQERTAGDTGELFF.

This clone has only a few counts. The chain joins TRBV6-2 or TRBV6-3 to TRBJ2-1, with 13 bases identical to TRBD2. CDR1 is MNHEY and CDR2 is SVGEGT in the germline V gene. V lost 1 base and J lost 10; bases outside the gene matches: 10. The CDR3 runs to 17 residues. The CDR3 sequence: CASSYLHGLAGVREQFF. The CDR3 nucleotides read TGTGCCAGCAGTTACTTGCACGGACTAGCGGGAGTCCGGGAGCAGTTCTTC.

The chain combines TRBV5-1 with TRBJ2-2, with TRBD2 matching over 14 bases. The CDR3 runs 17 residues. V trimming: 4 bases; J trimming: 4 bases; junction bases outside the gene matches: 6. Germline lookup yields CDR1 SGHRS and CDR2 YFSETQ. The CDR3 coding sequence is TGCGCCAGCAGCCTAGGACTAGCGGGAGGACCCACCGGGGAGCTGTTTTTT. Translated: CASSLGLAGGPTGELFF.

About this clone itself: At one of its ends the junction is not consistent with the germline gene, which may arise from a read error. The CDR3 sequence is CASSQDGQGRRF. CDR3 nucleotides: TGTGCCAGCAGCCAGGACGGACAGGGACGACGTTTT. This rearrangement joins TRBV7-9 to TRBJ2-3; 8 nucleotides align to TRBD1. Looked up from germline, CDR1 is SEHNR and CDR2 is FQNEAQ (reference sequence). The length of the CDR3 is 12 residues.

The count of this clone is one. The chain links TRBV25-1 to TRBJ1-3; D is perhaps TRBD1 (5 bases). This CDR3 has 14 amino acids. Per germline, CDR1 MGHDK and CDR2 SYGVNS. Trimming left V 1 base short and J 4 bases short, with 8 bases between. In DNA form, the CDR3 reads TGTGCCAGCAGTGAATCGGGGGTCGGAAACACCATATATTTT. The encoded protein is CASSESGVGNTIYF.

This chain connects TRBV7-2 to TRBJ1-2, with 9 bases that match TRBD1. The germline gives CDR1 SGHTA, CDR2 FQGNSA. The CDR3 contains 15 residues. The trim removed 4 bases at V and 2 bases at J, leaving 5 bases unmatched. As DNA, the CDR3 is TGTGCCAGCAGCTCCACCGGGACAGGGAACTATGGCTACACCTTC. This sequence encodes CASSSTGTGNYGYTF.

This chain uses TRBV7-2 with TRBJ2-1; 9 bases agree with TRBD2. There are 17 residues in the CDR3. Germline CDR1 and CDR2: SGHTA and FQGNSA. V lost 3 bases to trimming and J lost 5 bases; unmatched junction nucleotides: 11. DNA of the CDR3: TGTGCCAGCAGCTTGGGGATTAGCGGGAGCGGGCACAATGAGCAGTTCTTC. Amino acid sequence: CASSLGISGSGHNEQFF.

The chain carries TRBV7-8 and TRBJ2-1; possibly TRBD2 for D (5 bases). Germline loops: CDR1 SGHVS, CDR2 FQNEAQ. The CDR3 sequence is 17 residues long. Trimming removed 1 base at V and 8 bases at J, with 21 bases between. The CDR3 here is CASSLVGWLAVGDEQFF. In DNA, the CDR3 is TGTGCCAGCAGCTTAGTTGGTTGGCTAGCTGTCGGCGATGAGCAGTTCTTC.

For the CDR3, the DNA is TGTGCCAGCAGGAGTAGCGGGGGAGCTCCCAGGGAGACCCAGTACTTC. This encodes CASRSSGGAPRETQYF. The chain couples TRBV3-1 (or the pseudogene TRBV3-2) to TRBJ2-5; 9 nucleotides agree with TRBD2. The ends lost 6 bases at V and 5 bases at J; junction bases unmatched: 13. Per the germline V gene, CDR1 is LGHDT and CDR2 is YNNKEL (reference sequence). The CDR3 runs to 16 residues.

V gene TRBV7-8 combines with J gene TRBJ2-7; D perhaps matches TRBD1 (5 bases). Trimming shortened V by 1 base and J by 5 bases, and 12 bases separated the two germline ends. Germline CDR1 is SGHVS and CDR2 is FQNEAQ. The CDR3 runs 14 residues. The CDR3 protein is CASSLGTRANEQYF. The CDR3 DNA is TGTGCCAGCAGCTTAGGCACCAGGGCGAACGAGCAGTACTTC.

Remarks on this clone: Other DNA sequences in this sample translate to the same CDR3. The genes are TRBV2 and TRBJ1-5; 10 bases map to TRBD1. V lost 6 bases to trimming and J lost 6 bases; unmatched junction nucleotides: 5. The CDR3 runs 14 residues. CDR1 SNHLY and CDR2 FYNNEI come from the germline V gene. The CDR3 spells CASRDRGEGQPQHF. The DNA of the CDR3 is TGTGCCAGCAGGGACAGGGGGGAAGGTCAGCCCCAGCATTTT.

This chain links TRBV12-3 or TRBV12-4 with TRBJ2-3; maybe TRBD1 (6 bases). CDR3 size: 12 residues. Trimming stripped 8 bases from V and 1 base from J, with 7 bases between. Here the CDR3 DNA reads TGTGCCAGCGCAGGGGGCACAGATACGCAGTATTTT. As protein: CASAGGTDTQYF.

The J gene is TRBJ1-2, the V gene TRBV27; no firm D call. CDR1 and CDR2 from the germline V gene are MNHEY and SMNVEV (reference sequence). The CDR3 totals 15 residues. Trimming left V 6 bases short and J 4 bases short, with 18 bases between. CDR3 amino acids: CASSSSLLAFYGYTF. Here the CDR3 DNA reads TGTGCCAGCAGCTCCTCACTCCTTGCATTCTATGGCTACACCTTC.

This chain uses TRBV23-1 with TRBJ1-6; possibly TRBD1 for D (5 bases). Being an ORF, TRBV23-1 has a function that is uncertain. The V gene lost 0 bases and the J gene lost 10 bases, with 19 bases spanning the gap. This CDR3 spans 17 amino acids. CDR3 in amino acids: CASSQSLGGEELSPLHF. The DNA for the CDR3 is TGCGCCAGCAGTCAATCCCTTGGGGGGGAAGAATTGTCACCCCTCCACTTT.

The rearrangement joins TRBV7-6 to TRBJ1-3; 9 bases agree with TRBD1. This CDR3 is 15 amino acids long. J lost 2 bases, V lost 6 bases, and 5 bases had no gene match. Germline-derived CDR1 and CDR2 are SGHVS and FNYEAQ. The chain's CDR3 is CASRVGTGPGNTIYF. As DNA, the CDR3 is TGTGCCAGCAGAGTTGGGACAGGGCCTGGAAACACCATATATTTT.